The table lists the clone carrying this T cell receptor beta chain with a few counts. The CDR3 extends over 14 amino acids. Germline V gene sequence: CDR1 MDHEN, CDR2 SYDVKM. V was clipped by 3 bases and J by 0 bases, with 6 bases between them. The data are from a study of T-cell memory formation after mild COVID-19. TCRdb passed the 5' RACE reads through MiXCR, listing each CDR3 protein once. The profile shows 100,000 or so distinct CDR3 sequences, over 8.5% of them singletons. The chain links TRBV28 to TRBJ1-5; no reliable D call. This receptor was obtained from a man aged 18 to 29 who had mild COVID-19 (a few samples of this study predate the infection). Cell type and time point are not known. Material: PBMCs or a T cell subset sorted from them (not recorded which). DNA of the CDR3: TGTGCCAGCAGTTTTGAGAATAGCAATCAGCCCCAGCATTTT. This translates into CASSFENSNQPQHF. The whole variable domain, filled in from reference TRBV28 and TRBJ1-5, reads DVKVTQSSRYLVKRTGEKVFLECVQDMDHENMFWYRQDPGLGLRLIYFSYDVKMKEKGDIPEGYSVSREKKERFSLILESASTNQTSMYLCASSFENSNQPQHFGDGTRLSIL.